The 18 T cell receptor beta chains listed next were all sequenced from one sample in a study of T cell changes during pregnancy in multiple sclerosis. Sequenced by immunoSEQ multiplex PCR; TCRdb stores in-frame clones only, minus some. Of some 43,000 clones in the sample, less than 95% were seen once. The input for sequencing was CD8+ T cells from peripheral blood mononuclear cells, taken in the first trimester of pregnancy. These receptor sequences come from a female donor with multiple sclerosis, enrolled in a pregnancy study.

This clone was seen a handful of times. This chain uses TRBV6-1 with TRBJ1-1; D may be TRBD1 (5 bases). The germline V gene encodes CDR1 MNHNS and CDR2 SASEGT. The germline V and J ends were trimmed by 3 bases and 4 bases, with 15 bases remaining between them. The CDR3 extends over 15 amino acids. CDR3 DNA: TGTGCCAGCAGTGAGTGGGGCTTCGGGTCCACTGAAGCTTTCTTT. Translated, it gives CASSEWGFGSTEAFF.

A few counts support this clone. This chain connects TRBV27 to TRBJ2-1; TRBD2 matches at 10 bases. V lost 2 bases and J lost 7; bases outside the gene matches: 14. The CDR3 contains 18 residues. Looked up from germline, CDR1 is MNHEY and CDR2 is SMNVEV (reference sequence). The CDR3 DNA is TGTGCCAGCAGTTTAGAGAGCGGGAGGGCCTCTTGGGGAAATGAGCAGTTCTTC. Protein product: CASSLESGRASWGNEQFF.

The V and J genes are TRBV6-5 and TRBJ1-1; D is undetermined. CDR1 is MNHEY, CDR2 SVGAGI, per germline. V gave up 0 bases and J gave up 1 base, with 6 bases separating them. CDR3 length: 14 amino acids. CDR3 in DNA: TGTGCCAGCAGTTACTCGACACGGAACACTGAAGCTTTCTTT. Protein sequence: CASSYSTRNTEAFF.

In regard to this clone: The same CDR3 arises from other DNA sequences in this sample as well. The rearrangement uses TRBV9 and TRBJ2-7; TRBD1 agrees at 8 bases. The CDR3 runs to 15 residues. Germline V gives CDR1 SGDLS, CDR2 YYNGEE. The trim removed 0 bases at V and 2 bases at J, leaving 4 bases unmatched. CDR3 protein: CASSVGRGLTYEQYF. As DNA, the CDR3 is TGTGCCAGCAGCGTAGGCAGGGGGCTCACCTACGAGCAGTACTTC.

V is TRBV6-5 and J is TRBJ2-7; D not resolved. V lost 2 bases and J lost 4, with 6 bases in between. This CDR3 spans 12 amino acids. The germline gives CDR1 MNHEY, CDR2 SVGAGI. CDR3 region: CASSYDGYEQYF. The CDR3, as DNA: TGTGCCAGCAGTTACGACGGGTACGAGCAGTACTTC.

CDR3 region: CASSLELTSWNYTGELFF. CDR3 in DNA: TGTGCCAGCAGCTTAGAGTTGACTAGCTGGAATTACACCGGGGAGCTGTTTTTT. V and J are TRBV7-9 and TRBJ2-2; 7 nucleotides agree with TRBD2. CDR1 is SEHNR and CDR2 is FQNEAQ in the germline V gene (reference sequence). After removal of 1 base from V and 3 bases from J, the junction contained 11 bases not matched to a gene. This CDR3 is 18 amino acids long.

The CDR3 bases are TGTGCCAGCAGTGCGACAGGGTGGAGCAATCAGCCCCAGCATTTT. Residues: CASSATGWSNQPQHF. The gene calls are TRBV27 and TRBJ1-5; TRBD1 agrees at 7 bases. V lost 5 bases and J lost 1; bases outside the gene matches: 5. This CDR3 is built from 15 residues. The V gene's germline CDR1 is MNHEY and CDR2 SMNVEV (reference sequence).

The chain is built from TRBV6-1 and TRBJ1-1; D is possibly TRBD1 (6 bases). Trimming shortened V by 9 bases and J by 6 bases, and 11 bases separated the two germline ends. The V gene's germline CDR1 is MNHNS and CDR2 SASEGT. The CDR3 spans 11 residues. CDR3 in amino acids: CASGQLAEAFF. The CDR3, as DNA: TGTGCCAGTGGACAGTTAGCTGAAGCTTTCTTT.

The CDR3 here is CACGGLAEGENIQYF. For the CDR3, the DNA is TGTGCCTGTGGGGGACTAGCGGAGGGAGAAAACATTCAGTACTTC. The V and J genes are TRBV30 and TRBJ2-4; TRBD2 agrees at 11 bases. The CDR3 contains 15 residues. V lost 6 bases, J lost 5 bases, and 9 bases stayed unmatched. The germline CDR1 and CDR2 sequences are GTSNPN and SVGIG (reference sequence).

This clone appeared a few times. The chain combines TRBV4-1 with TRBJ1-5; tentatively, D is TRBD1 (6 bases). The CDR3 has 15 amino acids. Germline V lookup: CDR1 MGHRA, CDR2 YSYEKL. Trimming removed 4 bases from V and 5 bases from J, with 15 bases in between. Here the CDR3 reads CASSLKQGIDQPQHF. The CDR3 nucleotides read TGCGCCAGCAGCCTCAAACAGGGTATTGATCAGCCCCAGCATTTT.

The V call is TRBV4-3, the J call TRBJ2-5, with D possibly TRBD1 on 6 matching bases. The CDR3 has 15 amino acids. Trimming cost V 0 bases and J 5 bases, with 13 bases left between them. Germline V lookup: CDR1 LGHNA, CDR2 YSLEER. The CDR3 protein is CASSQDSGDGETQYF. CDR3 sequence (DNA): TGCGCCAGCAGCCAAGATTCAGGGGACGGTGAGACCCAGTACTTC.

The chain employs TRBV7-3 and TRBJ1-2; 9 bases are shared with TRBD1. CDR1 SGHTA and CDR2 FQGTGA come from the germline V gene. V was pared by 5 bases and J by 4 bases, with 11 bases of the junction left unmatched. CDR3 length equals 16 residues. DNA for the CDR3: TGTGCCAGCAGCCCGGGACAGGGCGGTGACTTCTATGGCTACACCTTC. This translates into CASSPGQGGDFYGYTF.

CDR3 protein: CASSPRTKDGYTF. The CDR3 DNA follows: TGTGCCAGTAGTCCTCGGACAAAGGATGGCTACACCTTC. The chain combines TRBV19 with TRBJ1-2; D is perhaps TRBD1 (5 bases). There are 13 residues in the CDR3. Germline loops: CDR1 LNHDA, CDR2 SQIVND (reference sequence). V was shortened by 5 bases and J by 6 bases, with 13 bases between the two germline ends.

This clone came up many times. The V gene is TRBV4-1, the J gene TRBJ1-4; D not resolved. Per the germline V gene, CDR1 is MGHRA and CDR2 is YSYEKL. Deletions cut 0 bases from V and 7 bases from J, with 9 bases between. CDR3 length equals 14 residues. The CDR3 DNA reads TGCGCCAGCAGCCAAGAAGGAGTTCGTGAAAAACTGTTTTTT. Amino acids: CASSQEGVREKLFF.

The chain joins TRBV5-6 to TRBJ1-4; D call uncertain. The germline V gene encodes CDR1 SGHDT and CDR2 YYEEEE. Trimming removed 4 bases from V and 0 bases from J, with 7 bases in between. The length of the CDR3 is 14 residues. The CDR3 bases are TGTGCCAGCAGCCTGTTTTCAACTAATGAAAAACTGTTTTTT. Its protein is CASSLFSTNEKLFF.

This chain links TRBV4-3 with TRBJ2-1; D unresolved. CDR3 length: 14 amino acids. Trimming cost V 0 bases and J 5 bases, with 8 bases left between them. The germline V gene encodes CDR1 LGHNA and CDR2 YSLEER. CDR3 in amino acids: CASSQDSMHNEQFF. The CDR3 DNA sequence: TGCGCCAGCAGCCAAGATAGTATGCACAATGAGCAGTTCTTC.

The V call is TRBV23-1, the J call TRBJ2-7; 8 bases map to TRBD1. TRBV23-1 is placed among ORFs of uncertain function. V lost 6 bases and J lost 3; bases outside the gene matches: 4. The length of the CDR3 is 13 residues. The CDR3 sequence: CASRRTGNYEQYF. The CDR3 DNA sequence: TGCGCCAGCAGGAGGACAGGGAACTACGAGCAGTACTTC.

J is TRBJ2-1 and V is TRBV27; 11 bases map to TRBD1. The trim removed 11 bases at V and 6 bases at J, leaving 6 bases unmatched. Germline assignment: CDR1 MNHEY and CDR2 SMNVEV (reference sequence). The CDR3 runs to 13 residues. DNA of the CDR3: TGTGCCTGCCGGACAGGGGGCGGCAATGAGCAGTTCTTC. It yields the protein CACRTGGGNEQFF.